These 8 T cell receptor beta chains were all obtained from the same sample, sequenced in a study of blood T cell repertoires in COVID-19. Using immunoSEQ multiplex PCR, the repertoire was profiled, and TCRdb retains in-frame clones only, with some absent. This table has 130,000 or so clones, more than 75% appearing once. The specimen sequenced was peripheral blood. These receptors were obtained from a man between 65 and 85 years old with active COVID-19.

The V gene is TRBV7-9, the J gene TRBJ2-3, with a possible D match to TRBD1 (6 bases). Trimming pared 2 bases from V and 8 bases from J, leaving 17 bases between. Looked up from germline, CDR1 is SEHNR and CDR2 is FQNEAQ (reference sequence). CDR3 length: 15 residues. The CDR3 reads CASSLITAVQGTQYF. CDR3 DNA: TGTGCCAGCAGCTTAATCACGGCAGTACAGGGTACGCAGTATTTT. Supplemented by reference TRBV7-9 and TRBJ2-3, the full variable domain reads DTGVSQNPRHKITKRGQNVTFRCDPISEHNRLYWYRQTLGQGPEFLTYFQNEAQLEKSRLLSDRFSAERPKGSFSTLEIQRTEQGDSAMYLCASSLITAVQGTQYFGPGTRLTVL.

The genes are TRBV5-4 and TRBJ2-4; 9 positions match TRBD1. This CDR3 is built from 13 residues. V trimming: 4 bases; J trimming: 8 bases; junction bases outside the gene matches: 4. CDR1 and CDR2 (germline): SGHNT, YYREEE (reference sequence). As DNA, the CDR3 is TGTGCCAGCAGCCAGGGACAGGGCGACATTCAGTACTTC. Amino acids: CASSQGQGDIQYF.

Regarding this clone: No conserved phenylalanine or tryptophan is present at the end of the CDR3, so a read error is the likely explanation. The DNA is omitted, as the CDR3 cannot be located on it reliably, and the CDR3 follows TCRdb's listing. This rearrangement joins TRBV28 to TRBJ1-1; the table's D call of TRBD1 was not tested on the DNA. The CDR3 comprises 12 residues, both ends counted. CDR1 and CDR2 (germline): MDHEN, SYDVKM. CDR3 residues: CASSRSTGLMMV.

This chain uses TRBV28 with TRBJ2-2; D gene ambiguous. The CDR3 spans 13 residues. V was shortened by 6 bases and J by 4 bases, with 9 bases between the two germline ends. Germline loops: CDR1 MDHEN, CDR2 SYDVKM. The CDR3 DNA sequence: TGTGCCAGCAGCCCGCCGGTCACCGGGGAGCTGTTTTTT. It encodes CASSPPVTGELFF.

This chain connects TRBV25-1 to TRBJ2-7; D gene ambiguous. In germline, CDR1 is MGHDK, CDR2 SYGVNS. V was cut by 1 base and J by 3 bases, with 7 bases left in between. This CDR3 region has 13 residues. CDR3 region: CASSESHSYEQYF. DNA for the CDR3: TGTGCCAGCAGTGAATCTCACAGCTACGAGCAGTACTTC.

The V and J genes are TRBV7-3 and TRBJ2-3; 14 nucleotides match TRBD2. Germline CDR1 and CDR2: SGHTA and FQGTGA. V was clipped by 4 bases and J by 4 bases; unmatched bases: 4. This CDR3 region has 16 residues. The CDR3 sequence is CASSSGLAGGSDTQYF. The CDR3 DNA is TGTGCCAGCAGCTCCGGACTAGCGGGAGGCTCAGATACGCAGTATTTT.

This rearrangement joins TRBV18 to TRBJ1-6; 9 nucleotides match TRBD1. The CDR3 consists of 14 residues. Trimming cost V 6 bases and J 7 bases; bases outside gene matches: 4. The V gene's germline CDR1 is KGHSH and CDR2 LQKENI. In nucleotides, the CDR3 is TGTGCCAGCTCCTTCGGACAGGGGAATTCACCCCTCCACTTT. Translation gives CASSFGQGNSPLHF.

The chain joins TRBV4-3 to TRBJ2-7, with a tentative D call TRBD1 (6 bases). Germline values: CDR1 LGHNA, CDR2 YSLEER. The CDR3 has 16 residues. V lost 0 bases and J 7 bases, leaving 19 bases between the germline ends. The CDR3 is CASSQDKWTEGREQYF. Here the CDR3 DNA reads TGCGCCAGCAGCCAAGATAAATGGACAGAGGGTAGGGAGCAGTACTTC.